The entry below gives a single T cell receptor (beta chain) sequence along with its context. Its antigen remains unidentified. This record belongs to a study of T cell responses to AZD1222 COVID-19 vaccine. Whole-study results and caveats: A mostly white British donor set with more females was recruited, and clonal diversity was possibly underestimated. CD4 TCRs associated with vaccination spanned spike, dominating at 160-218 and 743-854. The reported proportion of spike-specific TCRs targeting unmutated variant regions was nearly half. Spike-specific TCR breadth and depth were elevated following two AZD1222 doses.

The method was immunoSEQ multiplex PCR; TCRdb's version includes in-frame clones alone and lacks a portion of them. Found here are 150,000 to 200,000 clones, about nine tenths of them singletons; the top ten hold roughly 2.8%. The V end lost 5 bases, the J end lost 7 bases, and 15 bases lay between the germline ends. The CDR3 runs 14 residues. Per germline, CDR1 SGHRS and CDR2 YFSETQ. The sequenced sample was peripheral blood, obtained on day 0 of AZD1222 vaccination. This clonotype was sampled from an adult in good health. The chain carries TRBV5-1 and TRBJ1-4; D is possibly TRBD1 (5 bases). This chain's CDR3 is CASRSQVEGEKLFF. CDR3 coding DNA: TGCGCCAGCAGGTCACAGGTCGAGGGTGAAAAACTGTTTTTT.